The clone carrying this TCR beta chain was counted only a few times. Its antigen is undetermined. The TCRbeta library was prepared with unique molecular identifiers. TCRdb re-analysed the PCR reads in MiXCR, keeping a single row per CDR3 protein. In the table there are approximately 980,000 distinct CDR3 sequences, roughly 29% of which are singletons. This specimen comes from a study of T-cell reconstitution after alpha-beta-depleted transplantation in children. General observations from the study: It was reported that alpha-beta T cells came from several hundred expanded graft clones (about two months after transplant). Newly generated T cells supplied most T-cell counts and diversity one year post-transplant. Some patients' high day-60 TCRbeta diversity was traced to surviving recipient T cells and thymic progenitors.

The V gene's germline CDR1 is ENHRY and CDR2 SYGVKD. The CDR3 has 13 residues. V lost 8 bases, J lost 7 bases, and 8 bases stayed unmatched. The source was PBMCs, mostly from graft donor cells, collected 360 days after TCRalphabeta/CD19-depleted stem cell transplant. The sequence was obtained from a boy in the first two years of life who had a stem cell transplant for SCID, so the T cells may come from the graft donor. The chain uses TRBV10-3 and TRBJ1-1; 9 positions agree with TRBD1. CDR3 in DNA: TGTGCCATCGGTGGACAGGGGAAGGGTGAAGCTTTCTTT. This translates into CAIGGQGKGEAFF.